These T cell receptor beta chains were read from a single sample in a study of OX40 agonist ivuxolimab in advanced cancers. TCRdb keeps only in-frame clones here, not all; method: immunoSEQ multiplex PCR. The sample lists 60,000 or so clones; approximately 89% were seen once. This sample comprised CD4+ or CD8+ T cells sorted from blood, obtained in a trial of the OX40 agonist ivuxolimab. The source is an adult with an advanced solid tumor such as melanoma, head and neck, liver or kidney cancer. The CDR3 runs from the conserved cysteine through the conserved F or W. The D gene is left open where the match is weak. A clone size is listed for some rows: how often the clone was seen (once, few, many), or a class if it is expanded.

V,J,D,size,CDR3,DNA
TRBV7-9,TRBJ1-5,NA,NA,CASSLAGYDQPQHF,TGTGCCAGCAGCTTAGCAGGGTACGATCAGCCCCAGCATTTT
TRBV5-8,TRBJ1-5,NA,NA,CASSGQGTQPQHF,TGTGCCAGCAGCGGCCAAGGGACTCAGCCCCAGCATTTT
TRBV6-5,TRBJ1-4,NA,NA,CASSYTGRTNEKLFF,TGTGCCAGCAGCTACACGGGACGGACGAATGAAAAACTGTTTTTT
TRBV19,TRBJ2-3,NA,NA,CASSIVRDTQYF,TGTGCCAGTAGTATAGTCAGAGATACGCAGTATTTT
TRBV5-1,TRBJ2-5,TRBD1,NA,CASSQGQGGETQYF,TGCGCCAGCAGCCAGGGACAGGGAGGAGAGACCCAGTACTTC
TRBV5-1,TRBJ2-1,TRBD2,NA,CASSPTGTSGGSSYNEQFF,TGCGCCAGCAGCCCAACCGGGACTAGCGGGGGGTCCTCCTACAATGAGCAGTTCTTC
TRBV5-1,TRBJ1-1,NA,NA,CASSLSPGRRTFF,TGCGCCAGCAGCCTGTCTCCGGGACGTAGAACTTTCTTT
TRBV2,TRBJ1-5,NA,NA,CASREPDGSYQPQHF,TGTGCCAGCAGAGAACCAGACGGGAGCTATCAGCCCCAGCATTTT
TRBV5-5,TRBJ1-2,NA,NA,CASSPGPGETNYGYTF,TGTGCCAGCAGCCCCGGGCCGGGGGAAACTAACTATGGCTACACCTTC
TRBV19,TRBJ1-1,NA,NA,CASSIAFNTEAFF,TGTGCCAGTAGTATTGCCTTCAACACTGAAGCTTTCTTT
TRBV7-2,TRBJ1-2,NA,NA,CASSLAGGLRGYTF,TGTGCCAGCAGCTTAGCAGGGGGACTCAGGGGCTACACCTTC
TRBV5-1,TRBJ1-1,NA,NA,CASSPQGILTEAFF,TGCGCCAGCAGCCCACAGGGAATATTAACTGAAGCTTTCTTT
TRBV5-5,TRBJ2-5,NA,NA,CATGGPKYQETQYF,TGTGCCACCGGCGGACCCAAGTACCAAGAGACCCAGTACTTC
TRBV7-8,TRBJ2-6,NA,NA,CASSLDGTPRRANVLTF,TGTGCCAGCAGCTTAGATGGGACACCCCGGCGAGCCAACGTCCTGACTTTC
TRBV5-1,TRBJ1-6,NA,NA,CASSLAVDLQGSAVNSPLHF,TGCGCCAGCAGCTTGGCCGTGGACCTTCAGGGTTCGGCTGTAAATTCACCCCTCCACTTT
TRBV14,TRBJ1-1,NA,NA,CASSQSRRGNSEAFF,TGTGCCAGCAGCCAATCCCGGAGGGGCAACTCTGAAGCTTTCTTT
TRBV11-1,TRBJ2-5,NA,NA,CASSRSRQETQYF,TGTGCCAGCAGCCGCAGTCGGCAAGAGACCCAGTACTTC
TRBV6-6,TRBJ1-5,NA,NA,CASSHRDRSNQPQHF,TGTGCCAGCAGCCACAGGGACCGTAGCAATCAGCCCCAGCATTTT
TRBV9,TRBJ2-5,NA,NA,CASSPPGTQYF,TGTGCCAGCAGCCCACCTGGGACCCAGTACTTC
TRBV6-1,TRBJ1-1,TRBD1,once,CASSNTDRGHTEAFF,TGTGCCAGCAGCAACACCGACAGGGGGCACACTGAAGCTTTCTTT
TRBV14,TRBJ2-3,TRBD2,NA,CASSPLAGSGGTQYF,TGTGCCAGCAGCCCCCTAGCGGGGTCGGGAGGTACGCAGTATTTT
TRBV6-5,TRBJ2-1,TRBD2,NA,CASSRSGSYNEQFF,TGTGCCAGCAGTCGTAGCGGGTCTTACAATGAGCAGTTCTTC
TRBV19,TRBJ1-5,NA,NA,CASSMLGNQPQHF,TGTGCCAGTAGTATGTTAGGCAATCAGCCCCAGCATTTT
TRBV4-1,TRBJ2-3,NA,NA,CASSQQGTNTQYF,TGCGCCAGCAGCCAACAGGGGACGAATACGCAGTATTTT
TRBV27,TRBJ2-3,TRBD2,NA,CASSLLAGTDTQYF,TGTGCCAGCAGCCTACTAGCGGGTACAGATACGCAGTATTTT